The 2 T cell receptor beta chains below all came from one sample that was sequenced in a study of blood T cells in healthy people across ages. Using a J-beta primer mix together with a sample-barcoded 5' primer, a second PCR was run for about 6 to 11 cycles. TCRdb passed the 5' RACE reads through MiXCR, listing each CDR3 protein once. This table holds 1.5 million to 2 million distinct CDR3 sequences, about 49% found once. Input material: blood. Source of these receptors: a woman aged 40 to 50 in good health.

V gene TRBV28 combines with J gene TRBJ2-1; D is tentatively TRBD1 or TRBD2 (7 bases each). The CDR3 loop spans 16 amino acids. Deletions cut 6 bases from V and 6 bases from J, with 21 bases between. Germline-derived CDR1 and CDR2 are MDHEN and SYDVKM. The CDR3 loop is CASSQGGTPVVNEQFF. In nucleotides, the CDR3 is TGTGCCAGCAGCCAGGGGGGGACTCCTGTAGTCAATGAGCAGTTCTTC.

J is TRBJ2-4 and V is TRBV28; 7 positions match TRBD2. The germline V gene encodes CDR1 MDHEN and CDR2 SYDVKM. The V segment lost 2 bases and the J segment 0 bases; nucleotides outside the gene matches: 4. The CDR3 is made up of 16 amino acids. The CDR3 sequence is CASSLAGALAKNIQYF. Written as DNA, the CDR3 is TGTGCCAGCAGTTTAGCGGGAGCTCTAGCCAAAAACATTCAGTACTTC.